These 24 T cell receptor beta chains share one sample of origin, sequenced in a study of T cell responses to AZD1222 COVID-19 vaccine. Profiling relied on immunoSEQ multiplex PCR, and the TCRdb table lists in-frame clones only, not all of them. Among about 140,000 clones, 80% to 95% were seen once, and the ten largest hold roughly 3.9%. Specimen: peripheral blood, collected 28 days after the second AZD1222 dose. These receptor sequences come from an adult who received the AZD1222 COVID-19 vaccine.

The chain is built from TRBV5-1 and TRBJ1-3; 7 positions match TRBD1. Germline lookup yields CDR1 SGHRS and CDR2 YFSETQ. The CDR3 spans 14 residues. V was clipped by 5 bases and J by 3 bases; unmatched bases: 5. The CDR3 spells CASRVGTDGNTIYF. CDR3 coding DNA: TGCGCCAGCAGAGTTGGGACAGATGGAAACACCATATATTTT.

This clone was recorded once. The gene calls are TRBV12-3 or TRBV12-4 and TRBJ1-5, with no clear D. The length of the CDR3 is 12 residues. V gave up 6 bases and J gave up 4 bases, with 7 bases separating them. DNA for the CDR3: TGTGCCAGCAGCCAAAATAATCAGCCCCAGCATTTT. This gives the protein CASSQNNQPQHF.

The chain links TRBV20-1 to TRBJ1-1; possible D gene TRBD1, 5 bases. CDR1 is DFQATT, CDR2 SNEGSKA, per germline (reference sequence). The CDR3 runs to 11 residues. This CDR3 is CRLVAGPEAFF. CDR3 in DNA: TGCAGGTTGGTTGCGGGGCCTGAAGCTTTCTTT.

The count of this clone is one. The chain links TRBV4-3 to TRBJ2-7, with TRBD2 as a possible D gene (6 bases). The germline V and J ends were trimmed by 0 bases and 3 bases, with 18 bases remaining between them. Germline CDR1 reads LGHNA; CDR2 reads YSLEER. This CDR3 spans 17 amino acids. CDR3 region: CASSQETFTRGFYEQYF. CDR3 coding DNA: TGCGCCAGCAGCCAAGAAACATTCACCCGGGGGTTCTACGAGCAGTACTTC.

This clone was detected only once. The chain combines TRBV7-2 with TRBJ2-3, with D perhaps TRBD2 (5 bases). The V end was cut by 5 bases, the J end by 3 bases, with 21 bases between. CDR1 is SGHTA, CDR2 FQGNSA, per germline. The CDR3 runs 17 residues. The CDR3 is CASSPGFRGARTDTQYF. Here the CDR3 DNA reads TGTGCCAGCAGCCCCGGCTTCCGGGGAGCCAGGACAGATACGCAGTATTTT.

This clone was picked up one time. This chain links TRBV13 with TRBJ2-1; 9 bases fit TRBD2. This CDR3 spans 15 amino acids. With V trimmed by 3 bases and J by 7 bases, 7 bases remained unmatched. Germline CDR1 is PRHDT and CDR2 is FYEKMQ (reference sequence). The CDR3 sequence: CASSFIAGVRNEQFF. The CDR3 bases are TGTGCCAGCAGCTTTATAGCGGGAGTAAGGAATGAGCAGTTCTTC.

In nucleotides, the CDR3 is TGTGCCAGCAGCCAAGATTTTGTGGCGCGGGAGCAGTACTTC. This encodes CASSQDFVAREQYF. The chain has TRBV3-1 (or the pseudogene TRBV3-2) and TRBJ2-7; D is unclear. Trimming removed 0 bases at V and 7 bases at J, with 13 bases between. Germline CDR1 LGHDT, CDR2 YNNKEL (reference sequence). The CDR3 consists of 14 residues.

The chain couples TRBV7-3 to TRBJ2-5; D uncertain. Germline lookup yields CDR1 SGHTA and CDR2 FQGTGA. The length of the CDR3 is 13 residues. The ends were cut back, 2 bases at V and 3 bases at J, with 7 bases in the middle. The DNA of the CDR3 is TGTGCCAGCAGCTTACAGGAAAAAGAGACCCAGTACTTC. Encoded protein: CASSLQEKETQYF.

The chain links TRBV27 to TRBJ2-5; D may match TRBD1 or TRBD2 (6 bases each). This CDR3 is 13 amino acids long. Trimming stripped 5 bases from V and 5 bases from J, with 12 bases between. In germline, CDR1 is MNHEY, CDR2 SMNVEV (reference sequence). As DNA, the CDR3 is TGTGCCAGCAGTAGGGGGAGGTTGGAGACCCAGTACTTC. Encoded protein: CASSRGRLETQYF.

CDR3 protein: CASRIQGPVTYPNDGYTF. CDR3 in DNA: TGTGCCAGCAGAATACAGGGCCCAGTTACTTACCCCAACGATGGCTACACCTTC. The chain combines TRBV27 with TRBJ1-2; a possible D gene is TRBD1 (6 bases). The V gene's germline CDR1 is MNHEY and CDR2 SMNVEV (reference sequence). V was trimmed by 6 bases and J by 6 bases, leaving 29 bases between them. There are 18 residues in the CDR3.

J is TRBJ2-1 and V is TRBV7-9; TRBD2 matches 12 bases. The CDR3 consists of 16 residues. J was trimmed by 1 base and V by 3 bases; bases with no gene match: 1. From germline, CDR1 is SEHNR and CDR2 FQNEAQ (reference sequence). CDR3 sequence (DNA): TGTGCCAGCAGCTTGACTAGCGGGGGATCCTACAATGAGCAGTTCTTC. It is translated as CASSLTSGGSYNEQFF.

The chain joins TRBV7-9 to TRBJ1-2; 7 bases align to TRBD1. V gave up 5 bases and J gave up 8 bases; unmatched junction bases: 8. The CDR3 covers 13 residues. Germline V CDR1 and CDR2: SEHNR, FQNEAQ (reference sequence). CDR3: CASSPTDRRGYTF. The CDR3 DNA reads as TGTGCCAGCAGCCCCACGGACAGGCGGGGCTACACCTTC.

CDR3 nucleotide sequence: TGTGCCAGCAGCCTCATAGCGGGGGGGTCATACAATGAGCAGTTCTTC. Its protein product is CASSLIAGGSYNEQFF. The V and J genes are TRBV9 and TRBJ2-1; the match to TRBD2 covers 11 bases. The CDR3 has 16 amino acids. The V gene end was trimmed by 4 bases and the J gene end by 4 bases; junction bases not matched to a gene: 7. In germline, CDR1 is SGDLS, CDR2 YYNGEE.

The rearrangement uses TRBV4-1 and TRBJ2-2, with a weak D call TRBD1 (5 bases). This CDR3 comprises 14 residues. Germline lookup yields CDR1 MGHRA and CDR2 YSYEKL. The ends were cut back, 6 bases at V and 2 bases at J, with 10 bases in the middle. CDR3 bases: TGCGCCAGCAGGACAGTTGACAACACCGGGGAGCTGTTTTTT. Its translation is CASRTVDNTGELFF.

V is TRBV4-2 and J is TRBJ1-2; D gene ambiguous. The germline V gene has CDR1 LGHNA and CDR2 YNFKEQ. Between the trimmed V and J ends, which lost 4 bases and 5 bases, there was a span of 8 bases. The CDR3 sequence is 12 residues long. The CDR3 nucleotides read TGTGCCAGCAGCCTGAGCGGTTATGGCTACACCTTC. Protein product: CASSLSGYGYTF.

This clone is labeled hyperexpanded. J is TRBJ2-7 and V is TRBV6-5; 9 bases agree with TRBD1. Germline assignment: CDR1 MNHEY and CDR2 SVGAGI. V lost 8 bases and J lost 2; bases outside the gene matches: 7. The CDR3 is 14 amino acids. Here the CDR3 DNA reads TGTGCCAGCTTTCGACAGGGGGGAACCTACGAGCAGTACTTC. This translates into CASFRQGGTYEQYF.

J is TRBJ1-2 and V is TRBV28; TRBD1 is a possible D gene (6 bases). Trimming left V 5 bases short and J 5 bases short, with 12 bases between. The CDR3 loop spans 13 amino acids. Germline V gene sequence: CDR1 MDHEN, CDR2 SYDVKM. The CDR3 region has the DNA TGTGCCAGCAGTCTAAAAACAGGGTATGGCTACACCTTC. This sequence encodes CASSLKTGYGYTF.

The chain carries TRBV5-1 and TRBJ1-2; 8 nucleotides agree with TRBD1. J lost 8 bases, V lost 0 bases, and 6 bases had no gene match. The CDR3 runs 14 residues. Germline V CDR1 and CDR2: SGHRS, YFSETQ. CDR3 DNA: TGCGCCAGCAGCTTGGGAGACAGGGGCTCCGGCTACACCTTC. Its protein is CASSLGDRGSGYTF.

The rearrangement uses TRBV5-1 and TRBJ1-1; 9 bases fit TRBD1. The CDR3 totals 17 residues. Unmatched junction bases numbered 12, after V lost 3 bases and J lost 3 bases. Germline V gives CDR1 SGHRS, CDR2 YFSETQ. The CDR3 reads CASSSAPPGQGHTEAFF. The CDR3 nucleotides read TGCGCCAGCAGCTCCGCACCCCCGGGACAGGGCCACACTGAAGCTTTCTTT.

The chain employs TRBV6-2 or TRBV6-3 and TRBJ2-1, with 10 bases lining up with TRBD1. The CDR3 length is 16 residues. Per germline, CDR1 MNHEY and CDR2 SVGEGT. With V trimmed by 5 bases and J by 3 bases, 7 bases remained unmatched. This CDR3 is CASSRPGTGDYNEQFF. The CDR3 coding sequence is TGTGCCAGCAGTCGCCCCGGGACAGGGGACTACAATGAGCAGTTCTTC.

V is TRBV5-5 and J is TRBJ2-3; 8 bases match TRBD2. The CDR3 spans 15 residues. V shed 0 bases and J 6 bases; nucleotides not matched to a gene: 6. The germline V gene encodes CDR1 SGHKS and CDR2 YYEKEE (reference sequence). The CDR3 coding sequence is TGTGCCAGCAGCTTGGCGGGGGGGGCCGGCGATACGCAGTATTTT. Amino acids: CASSLAGGAGDTQYF.

This chain uses TRBV7-6 with TRBJ1-3, with 10 nucleotides matching TRBD1. The V gene end was trimmed by 0 bases and the J gene end by 7 bases; junction bases not matched to a gene: 6. Per germline, CDR1 SGHVS and CDR2 FNYEAQ. CDR3 length: 16 amino acids. The chain's CDR3 is CASSLAPGQGRNTIYF. CDR3 DNA: TGTGCCAGCAGCTTAGCCCCGGGACAGGGGAGGAACACCATATATTTT.

This clone appeared a single time. The V gene is TRBV28, the J gene TRBJ2-5; 13 bases fit TRBD2. V gave up 6 bases and J gave up 5 bases; unmatched junction bases: 6. Per the germline V gene, CDR1 is MDHEN and CDR2 is SYDVKM. There are 15 residues in the CDR3. In nucleotides, the CDR3 is TGTGCCAGCAGCTCCGGACTAGCGGGAGATGAGACCCAGTACTTC. Protein sequence: CASSSGLAGDETQYF.

CDR3: CASSRPGTTGGYTF. As DNA, the CDR3 is TGTGCCAGCAGTCGCCCCGGGACCACCGGGGGCTACACCTTC. The genes are TRBV27 and TRBJ1-2; D may be TRBD1 (5 bases). This CDR3 is built from 14 residues. V was trimmed by 5 bases and J by 8 bases, leaving 18 bases between them. CDR1 and CDR2 (germline): MNHEY, SMNVEV (reference sequence).